The rows below give T cell receptor beta chains drawn from one sample of a study of blood T cells in healthy people across ages. TCRdb analysed the 5' RACE reads with MiXCR anew, one entry per CDR3 protein. The data show roughly 900,000 distinct CDR3 sequences, with under 30% seen just once and 17% held by the top ten. Sequenced material: blood. All receptors derive from an elderly woman in good health. CDR3s include the opening cysteine and the closing phenylalanine or tryptophan. Fields, in order: CDR3 protein, CDR3 DNA, J gene, D gene, V gene, clone size, CDR3 length. The D gene is left open where the match is weak. Rows may omit the clone size; those that give it use once, few, many or a size class.

CDR3aa: CASSQSGTGRYEQYF; CDR3nt: TGTGCCAGCAGCCAATCCGGGACAGGGCGCTACGAGCAGTACTTC; j_gene: TRBJ2-7; d_gene: TRBD1; v_gene: TRBV7-2; abundance: .; len: 15
CDR3aa: CSAVTGYNEQFF; CDR3nt: TGCAGCGCAGTGACAGGTTACAATGAGCAGTTCTTC; j_gene: TRBJ2-1; d_gene: .; v_gene: TRBV29-1; abundance: .; len: 12
CDR3aa: CTLSGTVSYEQYF; CDR3nt: TGCACCCTTTCCGGGACAGTCTCCTACGAGCAGTACTTC; j_gene: TRBJ2-7; d_gene: TRBD1; v_gene: TRBV20-1; abundance: once; len: 13
CDR3aa: CASRRDTSGNEQFF; CDR3nt: TGTGCCAGCAGGCGGGACACTTCAGGCAATGAGCAGTTCTTC; j_gene: TRBJ2-1; d_gene: .; v_gene: TRBV2; abundance: many; len: 14
CDR3aa: CSVEVIQGAETQYF; CDR3nt: TGCAGCGTTGAAGTGATACAGGGTGCGGAGACCCAGTACTTC; j_gene: TRBJ2-5; d_gene: .; v_gene: TRBV29-1; abundance: many; len: 14
CDR3aa: CASSLGAGAGWDYGYTF; CDR3nt: TGTGCCAGCAGCTTAGGGGCGGGGGCCGGTTGGGACTATGGCTACACCTTC; j_gene: TRBJ1-2; d_gene: .; v_gene: TRBV7-8; abundance: few; len: 17
CDR3aa: CASSQASSGQGAGPQHF; CDR3nt: TGTGCCAGCAGCCAAGCCTCATCGGGACAGGGGGCAGGGCCCCAGCATTTT; j_gene: TRBJ1-5; d_gene: TRBD1; v_gene: TRBV3-1; abundance: .; len: 17
CDR3aa: CASSYSRTGEFDGYTF; CDR3nt: TGTGCCAGCAGTTACTCGAGGACAGGCGAATTTGATGGCTACACCTTC; j_gene: TRBJ1-2; d_gene: TRBD1; v_gene: TRBV6-6; abundance: once; len: 16
CDR3aa: CASRRTSGVTDTQYF; CDR3nt: TGTGCCAGCAGACGGACTAGCGGGGTTACAGATACGCAGTATTTT; j_gene: TRBJ2-3; d_gene: TRBD2; v_gene: TRBV12-3/TRBV12-4; abundance: few; len: 15
CDR3aa: CASSPDRVRSEQFF; CDR3nt: TGTGCCAGCAGTCCAGACAGGGTTAGGAGTGAGCAGTTCTTC; j_gene: TRBJ2-1; d_gene: TRBD1; v_gene: TRBV12-3/TRBV12-4; abundance: .; len: 14
CDR3aa: CSVSPRRDRVGYNEQFF; CDR3nt: TGCAGCGTTTCTCCCCGGCGGGACAGGGTGGGTTACAATGAGCAGTTCTTC; j_gene: TRBJ2-1; d_gene: TRBD1; v_gene: TRBV29-1; abundance: many; len: 17
CDR3aa: CASNLRTTAYGYTF; CDR3nt: TGTGCCAGCAACCTAAGGACAACCGCCTATGGCTACACCTTC; j_gene: TRBJ1-2; d_gene: .; v_gene: TRBV2; abundance: many; len: 14
CDR3aa: CASSKTGVAEQYF; CDR3nt: TGTGCCAGTAGTAAAACAGGGGTTGCCGAGCAGTACTTC; j_gene: TRBJ2-7; d_gene: TRBD1; v_gene: TRBV19; abundance: .; len: 13
CDR3aa: CASSEAQRGGQKTQYF; CDR3nt: TGTGCCAGCAGTGAAGCCCAGCGGGGGGGCCAGAAGACCCAGTACTTC; j_gene: TRBJ2-5; d_gene: TRBD2; v_gene: TRBV6-1; abundance: many; len: 16
CDR3aa: CSAGPWTENTEAFF; CDR3nt: TGCAGTGCTGGACCTTGGACAGAGAACACTGAAGCTTTCTTT; j_gene: TRBJ1-1; d_gene: .; v_gene: TRBV20-1; abundance: many; len: 14
CDR3aa: CASSLLLAGSTDTQYF; CDR3nt: TGTGCCAGCAGCCTATTACTAGCGGGAAGCACAGATACGCAGTATTTT; j_gene: TRBJ2-3; d_gene: TRBD2; v_gene: TRBV2; abundance: few; len: 16
CDR3aa: CASSFSGTNTDTQYF; CDR3nt: TGTGCCAGCAGCTTCTCCGGGACTAACACAGATACGCAGTATTTT; j_gene: TRBJ2-3; d_gene: TRBD2; v_gene: TRBV11-2; abundance: many; len: 15
CDR3aa: CASSEFRLADPYEQYF; CDR3nt: TGCGCCAGCAGTGAGTTTCGACTAGCGGACCCCTACGAGCAGTACTTC; j_gene: TRBJ2-7; d_gene: TRBD2; v_gene: TRBV10-1; abundance: few; len: 16
CDR3aa: CASSQVLRGNGYTF; CDR3nt: TGCGCCAGCAGCCAAGTTCTACGGGGGAATGGCTACACCTTC; j_gene: TRBJ1-2; d_gene: .; v_gene: TRBV4-1; abundance: few; len: 14
CDR3aa: CASSRRSRTEQYF; CDR3nt: TGTGCCAGCAGCCGTCGTAGTAGGACCGAGCAGTACTTC; j_gene: TRBJ2-7; d_gene: .; v_gene: TRBV7-2; abundance: .; len: 13
CDR3aa: CATAGRWRKNIGPGELFF; CDR3nt: TGTGCCACCGCCGGACGTTGGAGAAAGAACATAGGCCCCGGGGAGCTGTTTTTT; j_gene: TRBJ2-2; d_gene: .; v_gene: TRBV24-1; abundance: few; len: 18
CDR3aa: CASSLYARELFF; CDR3nt: TGTGCCAGCAGCTTATACGCGCGGGAGCTGTTTTTT; j_gene: TRBJ2-2; d_gene: .; v_gene: TRBV11-2; abundance: .; len: 12
CDR3aa: CASTFGDGRNQPQHF; CDR3nt: TGTGCCAGCACCTTTGGGGACGGCCGCAATCAGCCCCAGCATTTT; j_gene: TRBJ1-5; d_gene: .; v_gene: TRBV6-2/TRBV6-3; abundance: .; len: 15
CDR3aa: CASSLEHRGRTDTQYF; CDR3nt: TGTGCCAGCAGCTTAGAACACAGGGGGAGGACAGATACGCAGTATTTT; j_gene: TRBJ2-3; d_gene: TRBD1; v_gene: TRBV11-2; abundance: many; len: 16
CDR3aa: CGAIPDRGLAEAFF; CDR3nt: TGCGGTGCTATACCGGACAGGGGGCTTGCTGAAGCTTTCTTT; j_gene: TRBJ1-1; d_gene: TRBD1; v_gene: TRBV20-1; abundance: few; len: 14
CDR3aa: CASSTTGSPLAGLEQYF; CDR3nt: TGTGCCAGCAGCACGACAGGGTCCCCACTAGCGGGCCTCGAGCAGTACTTC; j_gene: TRBJ2-7; d_gene: TRBD2; v_gene: TRBV7-3; abundance: .; len: 17
CDR3aa: CASSPQGANSYEQYF; CDR3nt: TGTGCCAGCAGTCCACAGGGGGCCAACTCCTACGAGCAGTACTTC; j_gene: TRBJ2-7; d_gene: TRBD1; v_gene: TRBV6-2/TRBV6-3; abundance: many; len: 15
CDR3aa: CATSRDRTSGVAKNIQYF; CDR3nt: TGTGCCACCAGCAGAGATCGGACTAGCGGGGTAGCCAAAAACATTCAGTACTTC; j_gene: TRBJ2-4; d_gene: TRBD2; v_gene: TRBV15; abundance: many; len: 18
CDR3aa: CASSCGTGERGYTF; CDR3nt: TGCGCCAGCAGCTGCGGGACAGGGGAGCGTGGCTACACCTTC; j_gene: TRBJ1-2; d_gene: TRBD1; v_gene: TRBV5-1; abundance: .; len: 14
CDR3aa: CSARVDTGGGTDTQYF; CDR3nt: TGCAGTGCTAGAGTAGATACAGGGGGCGGGACAGATACGCAGTATTTT; j_gene: TRBJ2-3; d_gene: TRBD1; v_gene: TRBV20-1; abundance: few; len: 16
CDR3aa: CASSLGKSYNEQFF; CDR3nt: TGTGCCAGCAGTTTAGGAAAGTCCTACAATGAGCAGTTCTTC; j_gene: TRBJ2-1; d_gene: .; v_gene: TRBV12-3/TRBV12-4; abundance: many; len: 14
CDR3aa: CASSLTTGSYNEQFF; CDR3nt: TGTGCCAGCAGCTTGACTACGGGGAGCTACAATGAGCAGTTCTTC; j_gene: TRBJ2-1; d_gene: .; v_gene: TRBV7-2; abundance: many; len: 15
CDR3aa: CASSWDGTLNTEAFF; CDR3nt: TGTGCCAGCAGTTGGGACGGGACTTTGAACACTGAAGCTTTCTTT; j_gene: TRBJ1-1; d_gene: .; v_gene: TRBV27; abundance: .; len: 15
CDR3aa: CASSLRQGTMNTEAFF; CDR3nt: TGTGCCAGCAGCCTGCGACAGGGCACCATGAACACTGAAGCTTTCTTT; j_gene: TRBJ1-1; d_gene: TRBD1; v_gene: TRBV7-2; abundance: many; len: 16
CDR3aa: CASSYSGPSDTQYF; CDR3nt: TGTGCCAGCAGTTACTCGGGACCCTCGGATACGCAGTATTTT; j_gene: TRBJ2-3; d_gene: .; v_gene: TRBV6-6; abundance: many; len: 14
CDR3aa: CASRRGPTEAFF; CDR3nt: TGTGCCAGCAGACGGGGGCCCACTGAAGCTTTCTTT; j_gene: TRBJ1-1; d_gene: .; v_gene: TRBV9; abundance: .; len: 12
CDR3aa: CSASRSGDLFSNQPQHF; CDR3nt: TGCAGTGCTAGTCGGTCAGGGGACCTCTTTAGCAATCAGCCCCAGCATTTT; j_gene: TRBJ1-5; d_gene: .; v_gene: TRBV20-1; abundance: .; len: 17
CDR3aa: CSASIAGGRSYNGQFF; CDR3nt: TGCAGTGCTAGCATAGCGGGGGGTCGCTCCTACAATGGGCAGTTCTTC; j_gene: TRBJ2-1; d_gene: TRBD2; v_gene: TRBV20-1; abundance: few; len: 16
CDR3aa: CASSLAGLAGYEQFF; CDR3nt: TGTGCCAGCAGCTTAGCAGGACTAGCGGGTTATGAGCAGTTCTTC; j_gene: TRBJ2-1; d_gene: TRBD2; v_gene: TRBV7-2; abundance: many; len: 15
CDR3aa: CASRGRVCETQYF; CDR3nt: TGTGCCAGCAGAGGAAGGGTCTGCGAGACCCAGTACTTC; j_gene: TRBJ2-5; d_gene: .; v_gene: TRBV11-3; abundance: .; len: 13
CDR3aa: CASSRLTTGRADAQYF; CDR3nt: TGTGCCAGCAGCCGCCTGACCACAGGGAGAGCAGATGCGCAGTATTTT; j_gene: TRBJ2-3; d_gene: .; v_gene: TRBV12-3/TRBV12-4; abundance: .; len: 16
CDR3aa: CASSWDRDEQYF; CDR3nt: TGTGCCAGCAGTTGGGACAGGGACGAGCAGTACTTC; j_gene: TRBJ2-7; d_gene: TRBD1; v_gene: TRBV28; abundance: many; len: 12
CDR3aa: CATSDPIPTKKDTQYF; CDR3nt: TGTGCCACCAGTGATCCAATTCCGACCAAGAAGGATACGCAGTATTTT; j_gene: TRBJ2-3; d_gene: .; v_gene: TRBV24-1; abundance: many; len: 16
CDR3aa: CASSRGQDETQYF; CDR3nt: TGCGCCAGCAGCAGGGGGCAAGACGAGACCCAGTACTTC; j_gene: TRBJ2-5; d_gene: TRBD1; v_gene: TRBV4-3; abundance: many; len: 13
CDR3aa: CASSMTRGGRNTEAFF; CDR3nt: TGTGCCAGCAGCATGACCCGTGGAGGGAGGAACACTGAAGCTTTCTTT; j_gene: TRBJ1-1; d_gene: .; v_gene: TRBV7-2; abundance: .; len: 16
CDR3aa: CASSLVRAGITDTQYF; CDR3nt: TGTGCCAGCAGCTTAGTCCGAGCGGGGATCACAGATACGCAGTATTTT; j_gene: TRBJ2-3; d_gene: TRBD2; v_gene: TRBV7-2; abundance: many; len: 16
CDR3aa: CASMRTGANSPLHF; CDR3nt: TGCGCCAGCATGCGGACAGGGGCTAATTCACCCCTCCACTTT; j_gene: TRBJ1-6; d_gene: TRBD1; v_gene: TRBV5-1; abundance: .; len: 14
CDR3aa: CASSPLAGGIYNEQFF; CDR3nt: TGTGCCAGCAGTCCACTAGCGGGGGGTATCTACAATGAGCAGTTCTTC; j_gene: TRBJ2-1; d_gene: TRBD2; v_gene: TRBV7-2; abundance: many; len: 16
CDR3aa: CASSVTGTGHNEQFF; CDR3nt: TGTGCCAGCAGCGTGACCGGGACAGGGCACAATGAGCAGTTCTTC; j_gene: TRBJ2-1; d_gene: TRBD1; v_gene: TRBV9; abundance: .; len: 15
CDR3aa: CASSYLTGKETQYF; CDR3nt: TGTGCCAGCAGTTACTTAACAGGGAAAGAGACCCAGTACTTC; j_gene: TRBJ2-5; d_gene: .; v_gene: TRBV6-2/TRBV6-3; abundance: many; len: 14
CDR3aa: CASRDSRLGKNIQYF; CDR3nt: TGTGCCAGCAGGGACTCCCGGTTGGGCAAAAACATTCAGTACTTC; j_gene: TRBJ2-4; d_gene: .; v_gene: TRBV6-1; abundance: .; len: 15
CDR3aa: CASSFSQGINTEAFF; CDR3nt: TGCGCCAGCAGCTTCTCGCAGGGGATCAACACTGAAGCTTTCTTT; j_gene: TRBJ1-1; d_gene: .; v_gene: TRBV5-1; abundance: few; len: 15
CDR3aa: CASHGGGTAYSNQPQHF; CDR3nt: TGTGCCAGCCACGGTGGCGGGACAGCTTATAGCAATCAGCCCCAGCATTTT; j_gene: TRBJ1-5; d_gene: TRBD1; v_gene: TRBV12-3/TRBV12-4; abundance: many; len: 17
CDR3aa: CSASVPGINYNEQYF; CDR3nt: TGCAGTGCTAGCGTTCCAGGGATAAACTACAATGAGCAGTACTTC; j_gene: TRBJ2-7; d_gene: .; v_gene: TRBV20-1; abundance: .; len: 15
CDR3aa: CASSSLGLAGVNEQFF; CDR3nt: TGTGCCAGCAGCTCCTTAGGACTAGCGGGGGTCAATGAGCAGTTCTTC; j_gene: TRBJ2-1; d_gene: TRBD2; v_gene: TRBV7-2; abundance: many; len: 16
CDR3aa: CSARQGAAGNTIYF; CDR3nt: TGCAGTGCTAGACAGGGTGCCGCTGGAAACACCATATATTTT; j_gene: TRBJ1-3; d_gene: .; v_gene: TRBV20-1; abundance: .; len: 14
CDR3aa: CASSFRLAGSTDTEYF; CDR3nt: TGTGCCAGCAGTTTCCGACTAGCGGGCAGCACAGATACGGAATATTTT; j_gene: TRBJ2-3; d_gene: TRBD2; v_gene: TRBV12-3/TRBV12-4; abundance: .; len: 16
CDR3aa: CASSLATGSTTLPQFF; CDR3nt: TGTGCCAGCAGCTTAGCGACAGGGTCTACAACTTTACCGCAGTTCTTC; j_gene: TRBJ2-1; d_gene: TRBD1; v_gene: TRBV7-9; abundance: few; len: 16
CDR3aa: CASSLEGGAHNEQFF; CDR3nt: TGTGCCAGCAGTTTAGAGGGGGGCGCCCACAATGAGCAGTTCTTC; j_gene: TRBJ2-1; d_gene: .; v_gene: TRBV27; abundance: many; len: 15